Listed below are T cell receptor beta chains from one sample, sequenced in a study of blood T cells in healthy people across ages. TCRdb itself ran the 5' RACE reads through MiXCR, one entry per CDR3 protein. The sample includes 450,000 to 600,000 distinct CDR3 sequences, 27% of them seen just once. The same specimen was also included in a second study, on T cells of mothers and their children.

Sample: blood. The source is a boy aged 2-15 years in good health. Each CDR3 is given with its conserved first and last residue. A D gene is named only where the DNA matches it firmly. A row's size may be missing; if present it is once, few, many or a size class.

clone size	D gene	V gene	J gene	CDR3 protein	CDR3 DNA
few	-	TRBV3-1	TRBJ2-7	CASSQDGREQYF	TGTGCCAGCAGCCAAGACGGCAGGGAGCAGTACTTC
-	-	TRBV15	TRBJ2-5	CATSRGPPGETQYF	TGTGCCACCAGCAGAGGGCCACCCGGAGAGACCCAGTACTTC
-	-	TRBV11-2	TRBJ1-1	CASSLLGVNTEAFF	TGTGCCAGCAGCCTACTTGGGGTGAACACTGAAGCTTTCTTT
few	TRBD1	TRBV6-6	TRBJ1-2	CASSSRTGGNYGYTF	TGTGCCAGCAGTTCCCGGACAGGGGGCAACTATGGCTACACCTTC
-	-	TRBV4-3	TRBJ2-1	CASSQAPVSGEQFF	TGCGCCAGCAGCCAAGCACCCGTTAGTGGAGAGCAGTTCTTC
-	TRBD2	TRBV20-1	TRBJ2-5	CSAPPGMASGGAAEETQYF	TGCAGTGCTCCGCCGGGAATGGCTAGCGGGGGGGCCGCGGAAGAGACCCAGTACTTC
-	-	TRBV7-3	TRBJ1-1	CASSSSARDGEAFF	TGTGCCAGCAGCTCTTCCGCCCGGGACGGTGAAGCTTTCTTT
-	-	TRBV30	TRBJ2-7	CAWNSHNYYEQYF	TGTGCCTGGAATAGCCACAACTACTACGAGCAGTACTTC
-	-	TRBV11-2	TRBJ2-7	CASSGESEQYF	TGTGCCAGCAGCGGAGAAAGCGAGCAGTACTTC
many	TRBD2	TRBV11-2	TRBJ2-7	CASSLDGDSSGDPYEQYF	TGTGCCAGCAGCTTAGATGGCGATAGTAGCGGGGACCCCTACGAGCAGTACTTC
once	-	TRBV4-3	TRBJ1-6	CASSQGTGSSHNSPLHF	TGCGCCAGCAGCCAAGGTACAGGGAGCTCCCATAATTCACCCCTCCACTTT
-	-	TRBV7-8	TRBJ2-2	CASSFPVGVLNTGELFF	TGTGCCAGCAGCTTCCCCGTCGGCGTACTGAACACCGGGGAGCTGTTTTTT
-	TRBD2	TRBV3-1	TRBJ2-1	CASSQVSTSGRNEQFF	TGTGCCAGCAGCCAAGTTTCGACTAGCGGGAGGAATGAGCAGTTCTTC
-	-	TRBV29-1	TRBJ2-3	CSVEGTTDTQYF	TGCAGCGTTGAGGGCACCACAGATACGCAGTATTTT
few	TRBD1	TRBV16	TRBJ1-5	CASSPNRGINQPQHF	TGTGCCAGCAGCCCGAACAGGGGGATAAATCAGCCCCAGCATTTT
once	-	TRBV20-1	TRBJ2-5	CSAREILRYQETQYF	TGCAGTGCTAGAGAAATCCTGAGGTACCAAGAGACCCAGTACTTC
-	TRBD1	TRBV20-1	TRBJ2-5	CSSRGTLGYQETQYF	TGCAGTAGCAGGGGGACCCTTGGGTACCAAGAGACCCAGTACTTC
once	-	TRBV21-1	TRBJ2-3	CASSARAGTATDTQYF	TGTGCCAGCAGCGCCAGGGCGGGGACAGCTACAGATACGCAGTATTTT
-	TRBD1	TRBV7-9	TRBJ2-3	CASSSYLGQGADTQYF	TGTGCCAGCAGCTCTTACCTAGGACAGGGGGCTGATACGCAGTATTTT
-	TRBD2	TRBV6-5	TRBJ2-1	CASSFYGSSGSYNEQFF	TGTGCCAGCAGTTTTTACGGGTCTAGCGGTTCCTACAATGAGCAGTTCTTC
few	-	TRBV29-1	TRBJ2-4	CSVGMRAKNIQYF	TGCAGCGTAGGGATGAGGGCCAAAAACATTCAGTACTTC
-	-	TRBV6-1	TRBJ2-3	CASSATHLGADTQYF	TGTGCCAGCAGTGCGACTCACCTGGGGGCAGATACGCAGTATTTT
-	-	TRBV12-3/TRBV12-4	TRBJ2-1	CAGSSDYSEQFF	TGTGCCGGCAGCTCGGACTATAGTGAGCAGTTCTTC
few	TRBD1	TRBV2	TRBJ1-6	CASRWTGEFSPLHF	TGTGCCAGCAGATGGACAGGGGAGTTTTCACCCCTCCACTTT
-	-	TRBV20-1	TRBJ2-6	CSAGGSLDSGANVLTF	TGCAGTGCCGGAGGTAGCTTAGACTCTGGGGCCAACGTCCTGACTTTC
many	-	TRBV12-3/TRBV12-4	TRBJ2-6	CASSLMGAGANVLTF	TGTGCCAGCAGTTTAATGGGTGCTGGGGCCAACGTCCTGACTTTC
few	TRBD2	TRBV4-1	TRBJ2-7	CASSQEVAGGYEQYF	TGCGCCAGCAGCCAAGAAGTCGCGGGAGGCTACGAGCAGTACTTC
-	-	TRBV12-3/TRBV12-4	TRBJ2-7	CASSLAKVGEQYF	TGTGCCAGCAGTTTAGCGAAGGTGGGGGAGCAGTACTTC
-	TRBD2	TRBV6-5	TRBJ2-7	CASSYSLLAGGHEQYF	TGTGCCAGCAGTTACTCGCTGCTAGCGGGAGGCCACGAGCAGTACTTC
-	TRBD1	TRBV7-3	TRBJ2-4	CASSPAGTENIQYF	TGTGCCAGCAGCCCGGCCGGGACAGAAAACATTCAGTACTTC
-	-	TRBV27	TRBJ1-1	CASSLRGLMNTEAFF	TGTGCCAGCAGTTTACGGGGACTAATGAACACTGAAGCTTTCTTT
-	TRBD2	TRBV20-1	TRBJ2-7	CSAGGSSYEQYF	TGCAGTGCCGGCGGGAGCTCCTACGAGCAGTACTTC
few	-	TRBV12-3/TRBV12-4	TRBJ1-5	CASRSLEGRSPQHF	TGTGCCAGCAGGTCGTTGGAGGGAAGATCGCCCCAGCATTTT
-	TRBD2	TRBV6-2/TRBV6-3	TRBJ2-5	CASIPSGDQETQYF	TGTGCCAGCATTCCTAGCGGGGACCAAGAGACCCAGTACTTC
-	-	TRBV9	TRBJ2-2	CASSADERSGELFF	TGTGCCAGCAGCGCCGATGAACGGTCCGGGGAGCTGTTTTTT
-	-	TRBV5-1	TRBJ2-5	CASSPLFTGLRETQYF	TGCGCCAGCAGCCCGCTCTTTACAGGGTTACGGGAGACCCAGTACTTC
few	-	TRBV7-6	TRBJ1-2	CASSLGISGYNGYTF	TGTGCCAGCAGCCTCGGGATATCCGGCTATAATGGCTACACCTTC
few	TRBD1	TRBV5-1	TRBJ1-4	CASSQGARNEKLFF	TGCGCCAGCAGCCAGGGGGCTAGGAATGAAAAACTGTTTTTT
few	TRBD1	TRBV20-1	TRBJ1-2	CSAPAQGGGYTF	TGCAGTGCTCCGGCCCAGGGGGGTGGCTACACCTTC
few	TRBD1	TRBV5-4	TRBJ2-2	CASSHPTGEAGELFF	TGTGCCAGCAGCCACCCGACAGGGGAGGCCGGGGAGCTGTTTTTT
few	-	TRBV5-1	TRBJ2-7	CASSYGTDTYEQYF	TGCGCCAGCAGCTACGGGACGGACACCTACGAGCAGTACTTC
-	-	TRBV7-6	TRBJ2-7	CASSLAPEEYEQYF	TGTGCCAGCAGCTTGGCACCGGAGGAGTACGAGCAGTACTTC
few	TRBD2	TRBV2	TRBJ2-5	CASSLKLAGFLETQYF	TGTGCCAGCAGCTTGAAACTAGCGGGGTTTTTAGAGACCCAGTACTTC
-	-	TRBV19	TRBJ1-6	CASSPAAGRASPLHF	TGTGCCAGTAGTCCCGCAGCAGGGAGGGCTTCACCCCTCCACTTT
few	TRBD1	TRBV4-3	TRBJ2-7	CASSQAGTGGYEQYF	TGCGCCAGCAGCCAAGCCGGGACAGGGGGCTACGAGCAGTACTTC
few	-	TRBV5-1	TRBJ2-1	CASSLNGRRANEQFF	TGCGCCAGCAGCTTGAACGGCAGGCGAGCAAATGAGCAGTTCTTC
once	TRBD2	TRBV5-1	TRBJ2-3	CASSSLRGGADPDTQYF	TGCGCCAGCAGCTCCCTACGGGGGGGCGCAGACCCAGATACGCAGTATTTT
once	TRBD2	TRBV20-1	TRBJ2-7	CSALTSGHSYEQYF	TGCAGTGCTCTGACTAGCGGGCACTCCTACGAGCAGTACTTC
few	-	TRBV29-1	TRBJ1-2	CSVEVSRANYGYTF	TGCAGCGTTGAAGTATCCAGGGCTAACTATGGCTACACCTTC
few	TRBD2	TRBV24-1	TRBJ2-5	CTTSDEASGKETQYF	TGTACCACCAGTGATGAGGCTAGCGGAAAAGAGACCCAGTACTTC
-	TRBD2	TRBV20-1	TRBJ2-5	CSAALLAGYQETQYF	TGCAGTGCAGCACTACTAGCGGGGTACCAAGAGACCCAGTACTTC
few	-	TRBV5-5	TRBJ2-1	CASSLSGTPQGRNEQFF	TGTGCCAGCAGCTTATCCGGGACACCCCAAGGACGCAATGAGCAGTTCTTC
-	-	TRBV21-1	TRBJ2-3	CASSKIGASTDTQYF	TGTGCCAGCAGCAAAATAGGGGCTAGCACAGATACGCAGTATTTT
few	TRBD2	TRBV7-3	TRBJ2-3	CASSLRGLRGGLGTDTQYF	TGTGCCAGCAGCTTAAGAGGACTCCGGGGGGGGCTAGGAACAGATACGCAGTATTTT
-	-	TRBV9	TRBJ1-1	CASSVAAVTEAFF	TGTGCCAGCAGCGTAGCTGCAGTCACTGAAGCTTTCTTT
-	TRBD1	TRBV19	TRBJ1-2	CASSPTGKDGYTF	TGTGCCAGTAGCCCGACAGGGAAGGACGGCTACACCTTC
few	TRBD2	TRBV3-1	TRBJ2-3	CASSQLAGGFNTDTQYF	TGTGCCAGCAGCCAATTAGCGGGGGGCTTCAACACAGATACGCAGTATTTT
-	-	TRBV7-9	TRBJ2-2	CASTGTKNTGELFF	TGTGCCAGCACCGGGACAAAGAACACCGGGGAGCTGTTTTTT
-	TRBD1	TRBV5-1	TRBJ1-1	CASSSDRGETEAFF	TGCGCCAGCAGCTCCGACAGGGGGGAGACTGAAGCTTTCTTT